Listed below are T cell receptor beta chains from one sample, sequenced in a study of response to subunit inactivated influenza vaccine. TCRdb re-derived calls from the RT-PCR reads in MiXCR, one entry per CDR3 protein. This table has about 500,000 distinct CDR3 sequences, about 15% appearing once. The input for sequencing was CD4+ T cells sorted from PBMCs, taken less than 30 months after vaccination. Receptors originate from a man in his fifties or sixties who received an inactivated influenza vaccine. Each CDR3 is given with its conserved first and last residue. The D gene is left open where the match is weak. The size field is filled for only some rows; it gives once, few, many or a size class.

v_gene: TRBV29-1; d_gene: .; j_gene: TRBJ2-1; abundance: few; CDR3nt: TGCAGCGTTGAGGGACTGCCTAGCTCCTACAATGAGCAGTTCTTC; CDR3aa: CSVEGLPSSYNEQFF
v_gene: TRBV7-2; d_gene: .; j_gene: TRBJ1-5; abundance: few; CDR3nt: TGTGCCAGCAGTTCCTTCGGGGGGAATCAGCCCCAGCATTTT; CDR3aa: CASSSFGGNQPQHF
v_gene: TRBV6-2/TRBV6-3; d_gene: .; j_gene: TRBJ2-1; abundance: .; CDR3nt: TGTGCCAGCAGTAACGTAGGTTGGGCCCTGGGAGAGCAGTTCTTC; CDR3aa: CASSNVGWALGEQFF
v_gene: TRBV6-6; d_gene: .; j_gene: TRBJ1-5; abundance: few; CDR3nt: TGTGCCAGCGGGACCTCGGATCAGCCCCAGCATTTT; CDR3aa: CASGTSDQPQHF
v_gene: TRBV20-1; d_gene: .; j_gene: TRBJ1-6; abundance: .; CDR3nt: TGCAGTGCTAGACAGGATTATAATTCACCCCTCCACTTT; CDR3aa: CSARQDYNSPLHF
v_gene: TRBV12-3/TRBV12-4; d_gene: TRBD1; j_gene: TRBJ2-2; abundance: few; CDR3nt: TGTGCCAGCATCTTATACCAGGGGGCGAGGACCGGGGAGCTGTTTTTT; CDR3aa: CASILYQGARTGELFF
v_gene: TRBV3-1; d_gene: .; j_gene: TRBJ2-7; abundance: few; CDR3nt: TGTGCCAGCAGCCGAGGCGGGACGTTGGCCTACGAGCAGTACTTC; CDR3aa: CASSRGGTLAYEQYF
v_gene: TRBV29-1; d_gene: .; j_gene: TRBJ2-3; abundance: .; CDR3nt: TGCAGCGTTGAACGCAGGGGTACAGATACGCAGTATTTT; CDR3aa: CSVERRGTDTQYF
v_gene: TRBV4-3; d_gene: .; j_gene: TRBJ2-2; abundance: .; CDR3nt: TGCGCCAGCAGCCAATGGCAGGGGGGCACGCACACCGGGGAGCTGTTTTTT; CDR3aa: CASSQWQGGTHTGELFF
v_gene: TRBV3-1; d_gene: .; j_gene: TRBJ2-7; abundance: .; CDR3nt: TGTGCCAGCAGCCGGATAACAGGGATCTACGAGCAGTACTTC; CDR3aa: CASSRITGIYEQYF
v_gene: TRBV7-9; d_gene: .; j_gene: TRBJ1-5; abundance: .; CDR3nt: TGTGCCAGCAGCCCCAAGGGGAATCAGCCCCAGCATTTT; CDR3aa: CASSPKGNQPQHF
v_gene: TRBV5-1; d_gene: TRBD2; j_gene: TRBJ2-3; abundance: many; CDR3nt: TGCGCCAGCAGCTGGGAGGGACTAGCAGCAGATACGCAGTATTTT; CDR3aa: CASSWEGLAADTQYF
v_gene: TRBV3-1; d_gene: .; j_gene: TRBJ2-1; abundance: .; CDR3nt: TGTGCCAACAGCCAAGCGTATCACAGAAACAATGAGCAGTTCTTC; CDR3aa: CANSQAYHRNNEQFF
v_gene: TRBV6-1; d_gene: TRBD1; j_gene: TRBJ2-2; abundance: .; CDR3nt: TGTGCCAGCATACAGACAGGGCCCACCGGGGAGCTGTTTTTT; CDR3aa: CASIQTGPTGELFF
v_gene: TRBV20-1; d_gene: .; j_gene: TRBJ1-3; abundance: few; CDR3nt: TGCAGTGCAAATTCGGGGGGTGTTTCATCTGGAAACACCATATATTTT; CDR3aa: CSANSGGVSSGNTIYF
v_gene: TRBV11-2; d_gene: .; j_gene: TRBJ2-7; abundance: .; CDR3nt: TGTGCCAGCAGCTTAAAACCCAGGGAAGGCGAGCAGTACTTC; CDR3aa: CASSLKPREGEQYF
v_gene: TRBV29-1; d_gene: .; j_gene: TRBJ2-1; abundance: few; CDR3nt: TGCAGCGACACACGTCACAATGAGCAGTTCTTC; CDR3aa: CSDTRHNEQFF
v_gene: TRBV7-2; d_gene: TRBD1; j_gene: TRBJ2-7; abundance: .; CDR3nt: TGTGCCAGCAGCTTAGCCGGGACAGGATTCGAGCAGTACTTC; CDR3aa: CASSLAGTGFEQYF
v_gene: TRBV5-1; d_gene: TRBD1; j_gene: TRBJ2-7; abundance: .; CDR3nt: TGCGCCAGCAGACAAAGTCTCCGGGACAGGAACTACGAGCAGTACTTC; CDR3aa: CASRQSLRDRNYEQYF
v_gene: TRBV15; d_gene: TRBD2; j_gene: TRBJ2-1; abundance: few; CDR3nt: TGTGCCACCAGCAGAGTACTAGCGGGAAACAATGAGCAGTTCTTC; CDR3aa: CATSRVLAGNNEQFF
v_gene: TRBV4-2; d_gene: .; j_gene: TRBJ2-2; abundance: .; CDR3nt: TGTGCCAGCAGGAAAGATAGTGGCTCCGGGGAGCTGTTTTTT; CDR3aa: CASRKDSGSGELFF
v_gene: TRBV12-3/TRBV12-4; d_gene: .; j_gene: TRBJ2-1; abundance: .; CDR3nt: TGTGCCAGCAGTTTGTCCCAGACCAATGAGCAGTTCTTC; CDR3aa: CASSLSQTNEQFF
v_gene: TRBV4-3; d_gene: .; j_gene: TRBJ2-7; abundance: few; CDR3nt: TGCGCCAGCAGCCAAGATAAGTTGGGACCCTACGAGCAGTACTTC; CDR3aa: CASSQDKLGPYEQYF
v_gene: TRBV7-9; d_gene: TRBD2; j_gene: TRBJ2-5; abundance: few; CDR3nt: TGTGCCAGCGGCACTAGCGGGAGTGTTGGGACCCAGTACTTC; CDR3aa: CASGTSGSVGTQYF
v_gene: TRBV7-8; d_gene: .; j_gene: TRBJ2-1; abundance: .; CDR3nt: TGTGCCAGCAGCTTTAGACCGGGACGCTCCTACAATGAGCAGTTCTTC; CDR3aa: CASSFRPGRSYNEQFF
v_gene: TRBV20-1; d_gene: .; j_gene: TRBJ1-4; abundance: .; CDR3nt: TGCAGTGCTAGTCCGGGTAATGAAAAACTGTTTTTT; CDR3aa: CSASPGNEKLFF
v_gene: TRBV2; d_gene: TRBD1; j_gene: TRBJ1-5; abundance: few; CDR3nt: TGTGCCAGCAGCGACCTGACAGGGGGCAATCAGCCCCAGCATTTT; CDR3aa: CASSDLTGGNQPQHF
v_gene: TRBV7-2; d_gene: .; j_gene: TRBJ1-5; abundance: many; CDR3nt: TGTGCCAGCAGCTTAAGGGCCGATTATAGCAATCAGCCCCAGCATTTT; CDR3aa: CASSLRADYSNQPQHF
v_gene: TRBV5-1; d_gene: TRBD1; j_gene: TRBJ2-7; abundance: few; CDR3nt: TGCGCCAGCAGCCGGGGACAGGGAGACGAGCAGTACTTC; CDR3aa: CASSRGQGDEQYF
v_gene: TRBV30; d_gene: TRBD2; j_gene: TRBJ2-2; abundance: many; CDR3nt: TGTGCCTGGAGTGTACGGGGGACTAGCACCGGGGAGCTGTTTTTT; CDR3aa: CAWSVRGTSTGELFF
v_gene: TRBV20-1; d_gene: .; j_gene: TRBJ2-1; abundance: .; CDR3nt: TGCAGTGCTAGTGGGGGCGAGGAGATCGGTGAGCAGTTCTTC; CDR3aa: CSASGGEEIGEQFF
v_gene: TRBV20-1; d_gene: TRBD2; j_gene: TRBJ2-1; abundance: .; CDR3nt: TGCAGTGCTAAGGCGGGAGGTTCTGAGCAGTTCTTC; CDR3aa: CSAKAGGSEQFF
v_gene: TRBV4-3; d_gene: .; j_gene: TRBJ2-5; abundance: few; CDR3nt: TGCGCCAGCAGCCCCCTCGGGCGGGGTCAAGAGACCCAGTACTTC; CDR3aa: CASSPLGRGQETQYF
v_gene: TRBV25-1; d_gene: .; j_gene: TRBJ2-5; abundance: .; CDR3nt: TGTGCCAGCAGTGTAGGCGGGATTGGGGAGACCCAGTACTTC; CDR3aa: CASSVGGIGETQYF
v_gene: TRBV25-1; d_gene: .; j_gene: TRBJ2-2; abundance: .; CDR3nt: TGTGCCAGCAGTGAAGGCAGGGACAACACCGGGGAGCTGTTTTTT; CDR3aa: CASSEGRDNTGELFF
v_gene: TRBV5-1; d_gene: .; j_gene: TRBJ2-7; abundance: few; CDR3nt: TGCGCCAGCAGCTTGTTCGGCGGTTATAACGACGAGCAGTACTTC; CDR3aa: CASSLFGGYNDEQYF
v_gene: TRBV25-1; d_gene: TRBD2; j_gene: TRBJ2-7; abundance: .; CDR3nt: TGTGCCAGCCAGCGGGGGAGCTCCTACGAGCAGTACTTC; CDR3aa: CASQRGSSYEQYF
v_gene: TRBV12-3/TRBV12-4; d_gene: TRBD1; j_gene: TRBJ1-1; abundance: .; CDR3nt: TGTGCCAGCAGTCCCCTGGACAGGCAGAACACTGAAGCTTTCTTT; CDR3aa: CASSPLDRQNTEAFF
v_gene: TRBV7-2; d_gene: TRBD1; j_gene: TRBJ2-4; abundance: .; CDR3nt: TGTGCCAGCAGCTTACGGGGACAGGGGAGAGCCAAAAACATTCAGTACTTC; CDR3aa: CASSLRGQGRAKNIQYF
v_gene: TRBV6-5; d_gene: TRBD1; j_gene: TRBJ2-5; abundance: .; CDR3nt: TGTGCCAGCAGCTATGCATTACCGGGACAGGGGGCTCAGGAGACCCAGTACTTC; CDR3aa: CASSYALPGQGAQETQYF
v_gene: TRBV30; d_gene: TRBD2; j_gene: TRBJ2-3; abundance: few; CDR3nt: TGTGCCGGCTCGGGACTAGCGATCCGCGATACGCAGTATTTT; CDR3aa: CAGSGLAIRDTQYF
v_gene: TRBV5-1; d_gene: TRBD2; j_gene: TRBJ2-1; abundance: .; CDR3nt: TGCGCCAGCACCGCAGCGGGGAGCTCCTACAATGAGCAGTTCTTC; CDR3aa: CASTAAGSSYNEQFF
v_gene: TRBV29-1; d_gene: TRBD1; j_gene: TRBJ2-3; abundance: few; CDR3nt: TGCAGCGTTGAAAGGGGGACAGGTGGTACGCAGTATTTT; CDR3aa: CSVERGTGGTQYF
v_gene: TRBV6-5; d_gene: TRBD1; j_gene: TRBJ1-1; abundance: few; CDR3nt: TGTGCCAGCAGTTACCGTTTGTACAGGGGGATGAACACTGAAGCTTTCTTT; CDR3aa: CASSYRLYRGMNTEAFF